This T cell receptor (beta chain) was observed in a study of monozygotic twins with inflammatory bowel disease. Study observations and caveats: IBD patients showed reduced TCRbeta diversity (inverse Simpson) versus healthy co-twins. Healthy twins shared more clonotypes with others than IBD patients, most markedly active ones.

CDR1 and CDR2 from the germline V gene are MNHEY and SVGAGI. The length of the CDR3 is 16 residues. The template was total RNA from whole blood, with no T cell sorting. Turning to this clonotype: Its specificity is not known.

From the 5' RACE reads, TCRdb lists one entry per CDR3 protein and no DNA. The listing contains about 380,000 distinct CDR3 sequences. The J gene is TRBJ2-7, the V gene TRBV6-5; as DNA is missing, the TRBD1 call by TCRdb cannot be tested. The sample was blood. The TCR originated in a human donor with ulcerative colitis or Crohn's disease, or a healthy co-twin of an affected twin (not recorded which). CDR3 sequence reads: CASSYSRDRSLYEQYF.